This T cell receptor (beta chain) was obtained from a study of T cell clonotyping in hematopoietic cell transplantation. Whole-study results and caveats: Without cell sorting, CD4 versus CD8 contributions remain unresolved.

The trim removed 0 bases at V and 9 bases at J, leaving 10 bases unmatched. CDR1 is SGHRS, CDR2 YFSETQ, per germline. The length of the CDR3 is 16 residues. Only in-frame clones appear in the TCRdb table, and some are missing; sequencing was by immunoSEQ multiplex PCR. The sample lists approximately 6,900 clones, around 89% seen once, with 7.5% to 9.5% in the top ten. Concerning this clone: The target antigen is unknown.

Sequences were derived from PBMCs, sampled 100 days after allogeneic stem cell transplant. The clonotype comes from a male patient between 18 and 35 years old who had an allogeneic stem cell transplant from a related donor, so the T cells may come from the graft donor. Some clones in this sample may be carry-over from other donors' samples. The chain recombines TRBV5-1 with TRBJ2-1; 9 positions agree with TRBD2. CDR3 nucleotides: TGCGCCAGCAGCTTGGCTTGGCGGGAGGGCCTCAGTGAGCAGTTCTTC. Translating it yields CASSLAWREGLSEQFF.